Below, one T cell receptor (beta chain) is given with its context. The record originates from a study of blood T cell repertoires in COVID-19. Study context: Material from acute and convalescent COVID-19 was sourced from the United States, Italy and Spain. PBMCs, B-cell-depleted T cells, or T cells were the source of the cDNA or gDNA that made up the material.

Sequencing used immunoSEQ multiplex PCR; TCRdb keeps in-frame clones, though not all of them. Found here are 90,000 to 110,000 clones, 80% to 85% of them singletons; the top ten hold roughly 14%. The clonotype comes from a woman older than 75 with acute or convalescent COVID-19. The specimen sequenced was peripheral blood.

This CDR3 reads CASSLGQGNVNEQFF. DNA for the CDR3: TGTGCCAGCAGCCTGGGACAGGGGAACGTCAATGAGCAGTTCTTC. This rearrangement joins TRBV7-9 to TRBJ2-1, with 10 bases identical to TRBD1. V was clipped by 5 bases and J by 6 bases; unmatched bases: 7. The CDR3 length is 15 residues. Germline V gene lookup returns CDR1 SEHNR and CDR2 FQNEAQ (reference sequence).